Each of the 30 T cell receptor beta chains below was sequenced from the same sample in a study of glioma-infiltrating T cells. TCR alpha and beta CDR3 regions were amplified from RNA using iRepertoire nested multiplex PCR. One entry per CDR3 protein, called by TCRdb with MiXCR from the multiplex PCR reads. The table includes about 140,000 distinct CDR3 sequences, approximately 39% detected once. The sequencing sample was made of glioma tissue, nonneoplastic brain tissue, or PBMCs (not recorded which). The receptors were gathered from a human donor with low-grade glioma or glioblastoma, undergoing nonglioma brain surgery, or in good health (not recorded which).

This clonotype was observed at least ten times. The CDR3 sequence is CSASGVGGVGGTEAFF. The CDR3, as DNA: TGCAGTGCTAGCGGGGTGGGGGGGGTAGGAGGCACTGAAGCTTTCTTT. V gene TRBV20-1 combines with J gene TRBJ1-1; the D gene is possibly TRBD1 (5 bases). Trimming cost V 3 bases and J 4 bases, with 21 bases left between them. This CDR3 spans 16 amino acids. Germline lookup yields CDR1 DFQATT and CDR2 SNEGSKA (reference sequence).

This clonotype came up a few times. This CDR3 is CASSFSDLSGQSSYEQYF. The CDR3 DNA follows: TGTGCCAGCAGTTTTAGCGATTTATCGGGACAGAGCTCCTACGAGCAGTACTTC. This chain joins TRBV12-3 or TRBV12-4 and TRBJ2-7; 7 bases line up with TRBD1. The CDR3 is made up of 18 amino acids. V gave up 3 bases and J gave up 0 bases; unmatched junction bases: 14.

The chain recombines TRBV4-1 with TRBJ1-3; no clear D. The germline V and J ends were trimmed by 4 bases and 1 base, with 5 bases remaining between them. CDR3 length: 13 amino acids. The germline CDR1 and CDR2 sequences are MGHRA and YSYEKL. The CDR3 sequence is CASSPLSGNTIYF. The CDR3 nucleotides are TGCGCCAGCAGCCCCTTGTCTGGAAACACCATATATTTT.

The genes are TRBV20-1 and TRBJ1-2, with no clear D. V lost 0 bases, J lost 13 bases, and 18 bases lay in between. The CDR3 is made up of 13 amino acids. Germline V gives CDR1 DFQATT, CDR2 SNEGSKA (reference sequence). The CDR3: CSARDADRVQGTF. The DNA for the CDR3 is TGCAGTGCTAGAGATGCGGACCGTGTTCAAGGCACCTTC.

The chain couples TRBV20-1 to TRBJ2-7; D is uncertain. V gave up 7 bases and J gave up 2 bases, with 12 bases separating them. CDR1 DFQATT and CDR2 SNEGSKA come from the germline V gene (reference sequence). The CDR3 extends over 12 amino acids. In DNA, the CDR3 is TGCAGTGTACTCGGTGACACCTACGAGCAGTACTTC. Translation gives CSVLGDTYEQYF.

In this sample, this clonotype turned up many times. V is TRBV6-1 and J is TRBJ1-1, with 8 bases matching TRBD1. Germline assignment: CDR1 MNHNS and CDR2 SASEGT. There are 14 residues in the CDR3. With 6 bases clipped from V and 2 bases from J, the junction kept 5 bases outside the gene matches. This CDR3 is CASRTTGDNTEAFF. The CDR3 DNA follows: TGTGCCAGCAGAACGACAGGGGACAACACTGAAGCTTTCTTT.

The rearrangement links TRBV6-1 to TRBJ2-7; 8 bases align to TRBD2. Losses at the gene ends were 6 bases for V and 6 bases for J; bases not matched to a gene: 7. The germline CDR1 and CDR2 sequences are MNHNS and SASEGT. The length of the CDR3 is 13 residues. CDR3: CASSPGTSREQYF. The CDR3, as DNA: TGTGCCAGCAGCCCCGGGACTAGTCGCGAGCAGTACTTC.

This clonotype was found many times. The chain uses TRBV28 and TRBJ2-1; D remains ambiguous. The germline V and J ends were trimmed by 2 bases and 9 bases, with 11 bases remaining between them. This CDR3 comprises 13 residues. The germline V gene has CDR1 MDHEN and CDR2 SYDVKM. The CDR3 region has the DNA TGTGCCAGCAGTTTAAGTAAGCGTATTGAGCAGTTCTTC. Amino acids: CASSLSKRIEQFF.

This chain links TRBV28 with TRBJ1-4; D might be TRBD1 (6 bases). V lost 6 bases, J lost 7 bases, and 18 bases lay in between. Germline V gives CDR1 MDHEN, CDR2 SYDVKM. CDR3 length equals 15 residues. CDR3 residues: CASSTRDIGGEKLFF. CDR3 DNA: TGTGCCAGCAGCACCCGGGACATAGGTGGTGAAAAACTGTTTTTT.

Ten or more counts support this clonotype. The chain links TRBV6-1 to TRBJ1-1; unclear D gene. The CDR3 length is 11 residues. Between the trimmed V and J ends, which lost 5 bases and 8 bases, there was a span of 9 bases. Germline-derived CDR1 and CDR2 are MNHNS and SASEGT. The CDR3 sequence: CASSTLGEAFF. CDR3 nucleotide sequence: TGTGCCAGCAGTACCCTAGGAGAAGCTTTCTTT.

This clonotype was counted a single time. Given a much more abundant clone one base away, this may be a read error. The CDR3 does not close with the conserved phenylalanine or tryptophan, likely indicating a read error. The rearrangement uses TRBV6-2 or TRBV6-3 and TRBJ1-1, with 8 bases aligning to TRBD1. The V segment lost 2 bases and the J segment 2 bases; nucleotides outside the gene matches: 4. Germline CDR1 MNHEY, CDR2 SVGEGT. This CDR3 region has 15 residues. CDR3 coding DNA: TGTGCCAGCAGTTACCGACAGGGGATTAACACTGAAGCTTTCTCT. Translating it yields CASSYRQGINTEAFS.

This chain connects TRBV29-1 to TRBJ1-2; possibly TRBD1 for D (6 bases). This CDR3 has 13 amino acids. Germline CDR1 SQVTM, CDR2 ANQGSEA. V was shortened by 3 bases and J by 4 bases, with 12 bases between the two germline ends. The CDR3 DNA follows: TGCAGCGTTGATCAGGGGACCGGCTATGGCTACACCTTC. This translates into CSVDQGTGYGYTF.

The V call is TRBV5-4, the J call TRBJ2-7; D possibly uses TRBD1 or TRBD2 (5 bases each). Germline V gene data show CDR1 as SGHNT and CDR2 as YYREEE (reference sequence). The CDR3 length is 13 residues. V was clipped by 4 bases and J by 3 bases, with 11 bases between them. For the CDR3, the DNA is TGTGCCAGCAGCGGGGGACCGAGCTACGAGCAGTACTTC. Its translation is CASSGGPSYEQYF.

V usage is TRBV28 and J usage is TRBJ2-5, with 9 bases fitting TRBD1. CDR3 length equals 14 residues. CDR1 is MDHEN, CDR2 SYDVKM, per germline. Trimming took 6 bases from V and 9 from J; bases not matched to a gene: 11. The DNA of the CDR3 is TGTGCCAGCAGCCTGGGACAGGGAGTGATTCCCCAGTACTTC. It yields the protein CASSLGQGVIPQYF.

The genes are TRBV29-1 and TRBJ2-5, with 15 bases matching TRBD2. After removal of 6 bases from V and 5 bases from J, the junction contained 7 bases not matched to a gene. The germline V gene has CDR1 SQVTM and CDR2 ANQGSEA. This CDR3 region has 15 residues. The CDR3, as DNA: TGCAGCGTAGATAGGACTAGCGGGAGGGTCGAGACCCAGTACTTC. It is translated as CSVDRTSGRVETQYF.

The chain employs TRBV5-1 and TRBJ1-3; tentative D call: TRBD1 (6 bases). The CDR3 runs 16 residues. CDR1 is SGHRS and CDR2 is YFSETQ in the germline V gene. Trimming cost V 3 bases and J 0 bases, with 13 bases left between them. For the CDR3, the DNA is TGCGCCAGCAGCTCCAACCTACAGGGCTCTGGAAACACCATATATTTT. Encoded protein: CASSSNLQGSGNTIYF.

The chain combines TRBV28 with TRBJ2-7; 7 positions agree with TRBD1. From germline, CDR1 is MDHEN and CDR2 SYDVKM. The CDR3 length is 13 residues. The J segment lost 2 bases and the V segment lost 6 bases, leaving 4 bases of the junction unmatched. The CDR3 DNA reads TGTGCCAGCAGCGGGACAGAAGCCTACGAGCAGTACTTC. Its translation: CASSGTEAYEQYF. Drawing the rest from reference TRBV28 and TRBJ2-7, the complete variable domain is DVKVTQSSRYLVKRTGEKVFLECVQDMDHENMFWYRQDPGLGLRLIYFSYDVKMKEKGDIPEGYSVSREKKERFSLILESASTNQTSMYLCASSGTEAYEQYFGPGTRLTVT.

On this clonotype itself: It may be a read error: a sequence one base away is much more abundant. The rearrangement joins TRBV6-1 to TRBJ2-1; the match to TRBD2 covers 11 bases. Germline CDR1 reads MNHNS; CDR2 reads SASEGT. The junction had 11 bases not matched to a gene; V was cut back by 6 bases and J by 7 bases. This CDR3 is built from 16 residues. CDR3 in amino acids: CASRRLAGLPLNEQFF. CDR3 sequence (DNA): TGTGCCAGCAGAAGACTAGCGGGGCTTCCCCTAAATGAGCAGTTCTTC.

The chain combines TRBV18 with TRBJ2-5, with a possible D match to TRBD2 (5 bases). This CDR3 region has 14 residues. V dropped 2 bases and J dropped 4 bases, with 11 bases sitting between them. Germline CDR1 is KGHSH and CDR2 is LQKENI. The DNA for the CDR3 is TGTGCCAGCTCACCAACGCGGACTGTAGAGACCCAGTACTTC. Translation gives CASSPTRTVETQYF.

The chain carries TRBV14 and TRBJ1-2; no clear D gene. The V end lost 1 base, the J end lost 9 bases, and 9 bases lay between the germline ends. This CDR3 is built from 12 residues. In germline, CDR1 is SGHDN, CDR2 FVKESK. CDR3 sequence (DNA): TGTGCCAGCAGCCAAGTCCGCGGTAGCTACACCTTC. This translates into CASSQVRGSYTF.

This clonotype was recorded a few times. The chain couples TRBV7-9 to TRBJ2-1, with 11 bases fitting TRBD2. CDR1 and CDR2 from the germline V gene are SEHNR and FQNEAQ (reference sequence). The length of the CDR3 is 17 residues. The V segment lost 1 base and the J segment 4 bases; nucleotides outside the gene matches: 6. CDR3 residues: CASSLDYGTSGYNEQFF. The CDR3 DNA sequence: TGTGCCAGCAGCTTAGATTACGGGACTAGCGGTTACAATGAGCAGTTCTTC.

As concerns this clonotype: The germline gene is not matched at one end of the junction; a read error may be the cause. This chain links TRBV6-6 with TRBJ2-1, with 9 bases matching TRBD2. The CDR3 runs 18 residues. Germline V gene lookup returns CDR1 MNHNY and CDR2 SVGAGI (reference sequence). This CDR3 reads CASSPTRGTSLTYNEKFF. In DNA, the CDR3 is TGTGCCAGCAGTCCTACACGGGGGACTAGCTTAACATACAATGAGAAGTTCTTC.

This clonotype has just a few counts. The V and J genes are TRBV10-3 and TRBJ2-1; TRBD2 agrees at 13 bases. Losses at the gene ends were 5 bases for V and 7 bases for J; bases not matched to a gene: 14. CDR1 and CDR2 from the germline V gene are ENHRY and SYGVKD. The CDR3 totals 18 residues. The CDR3 reads CAISSRTSGRVRMNEQFF. Here the CDR3 DNA reads TGTGCCATCAGTTCCCGCACTAGCGGGAGGGTACGTATGAATGAGCAGTTCTTC.

The CDR3 reads CASSYSTGTSSIQYF. In DNA form, the CDR3 reads TGTGCCAGCAGCTACTCAACCGGGACTAGCTCCATTCAGTACTTC. This chain connects TRBV7-2 to TRBJ2-4; TRBD2 matches at 9 bases. The germline CDR1 and CDR2 sequences are SGHTA and FQGNSA. The CDR3 runs 15 residues. Trimming removed 4 bases from V and 9 bases from J; junction bases left unmatched: 10.

This clonotype came up many times. CDR3 nucleotides: TGTGCCAGCAGCCCCCGAATCGATCAGCCCCAGCATTTT. It is translated as CASSPRIDQPQHF. This chain joins TRBV6-1 and TRBJ1-5; D uncertain. The CDR3 runs 13 residues. Trimming removed 6 bases from V and 5 bases from J, with 11 bases in between. Germline loops: CDR1 MNHNS, CDR2 SASEGT.

This clonotype was counted a few times. The gene calls are TRBV20-1 and TRBJ1-2; possibly TRBD1 for D (5 bases). Trimming left V 5 bases short and J 2 bases short, with 9 bases between. This CDR3 comprises 12 residues. Looked up from germline, CDR1 is DFQATT and CDR2 is SNEGSKA (reference sequence). The DNA for the CDR3 is TGCAGTGCTCTACAGGAGAACTATGGCTACACCTTC. This gives the protein CSALQENYGYTF.

This clonotype was counted only a few times. CDR3 loop: CASSPRDNTDTQYF. CDR3 bases: TGCGCCAGCAGCCCCCGGGACAACACAGATACGCAGTATTTT. The chain carries TRBV4-1 and TRBJ2-3, with D perhaps TRBD1 (6 bases). Trimming pared 4 bases from V and 2 bases from J, leaving 10 bases between. This CDR3 is 14 amino acids long. Germline V gene data show CDR1 as MGHRA and CDR2 as YSYEKL.

The chain recombines TRBV3-1 with TRBJ2-5, with 10 bases identical to TRBD1. CDR3 length: 15 residues. Germline CDR1 and CDR2: LGHDT and YNNKEL (reference sequence). Losses at the gene ends were 8 bases for V and 4 bases for J; bases not matched to a gene: 10. Here the CDR3 reads CASSRGTGARETQYF. The CDR3, as DNA: TGTGCCAGCTCTCGCGGGACAGGGGCACGAGAGACCCAGTACTTC.

This clonotype appeared a few times. The chain combines TRBV20-1 with TRBJ1-2; 7 positions match TRBD1. The CDR3 consists of 14 residues. The V gene's germline CDR1 is DFQATT and CDR2 SNEGSKA (reference sequence). Trimming took 1 base from V and 4 from J; bases not matched to a gene: 6. The CDR3 DNA sequence: TGCAGTGCTAGAGGACAGGGTTTCGCCTATGGCTACACCTTC. This gives the protein CSARGQGFAYGYTF.

The chain joins TRBV20-1 to TRBJ1-2, with no clear D. This CDR3 has 11 amino acids. V was pared by 1 base and J by 7 bases, with 7 bases between. Germline V gene lookup returns CDR1 DFQATT and CDR2 SNEGSKA (reference sequence). Here the CDR3 DNA reads TGCAGTGCTAGAGGGTTGGTTGGCTACACCTTC. This encodes CSARGLVGYTF.